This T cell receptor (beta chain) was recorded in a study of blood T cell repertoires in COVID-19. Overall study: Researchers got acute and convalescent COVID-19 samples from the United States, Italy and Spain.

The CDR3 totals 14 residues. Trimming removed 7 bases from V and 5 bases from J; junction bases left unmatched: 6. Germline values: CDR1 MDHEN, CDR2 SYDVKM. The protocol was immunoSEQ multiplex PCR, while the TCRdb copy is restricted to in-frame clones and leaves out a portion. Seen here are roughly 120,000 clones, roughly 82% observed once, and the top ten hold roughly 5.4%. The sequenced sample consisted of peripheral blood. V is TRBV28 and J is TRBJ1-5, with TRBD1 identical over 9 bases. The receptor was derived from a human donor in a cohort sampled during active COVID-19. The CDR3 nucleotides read TGTGCCAGCATCTCACAGGGGGCATATCAGCCCCAGCATTTT. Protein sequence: CASISQGAYQPQHF.